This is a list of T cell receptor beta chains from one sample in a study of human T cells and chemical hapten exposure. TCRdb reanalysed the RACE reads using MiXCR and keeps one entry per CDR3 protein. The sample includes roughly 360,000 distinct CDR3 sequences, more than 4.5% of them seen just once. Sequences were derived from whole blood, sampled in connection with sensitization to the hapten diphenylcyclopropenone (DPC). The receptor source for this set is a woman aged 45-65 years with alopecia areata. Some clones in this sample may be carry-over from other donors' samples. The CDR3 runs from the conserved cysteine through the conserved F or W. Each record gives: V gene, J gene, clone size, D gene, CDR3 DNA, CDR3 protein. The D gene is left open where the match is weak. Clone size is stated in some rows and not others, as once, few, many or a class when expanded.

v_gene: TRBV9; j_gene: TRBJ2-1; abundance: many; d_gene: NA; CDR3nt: TGTGCCAGCAGCGTAGTAGGGGACTCCTACAATGAGCAGTTCTTC; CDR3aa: CASSVVGDSYNEQFF
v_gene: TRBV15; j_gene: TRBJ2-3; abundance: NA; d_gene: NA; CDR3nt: TGTGCCACCAGCGCCCGTTATGGGGGGGCTAGCACAGATACGCAGTATTTT; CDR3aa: CATSARYGGASTDTQYF
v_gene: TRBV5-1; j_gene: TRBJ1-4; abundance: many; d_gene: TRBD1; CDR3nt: TGCGCCAGCAGCCCGGAGACAGGGAAGAATGAAAAACTGTTTTTT; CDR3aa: CASSPETGKNEKLFF
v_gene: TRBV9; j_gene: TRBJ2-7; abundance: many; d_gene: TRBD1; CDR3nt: TGTGCCAGCAGCGCACAGGGGGCGAGCTCCTACGAGCAGTACTTC; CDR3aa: CASSAQGASSYEQYF
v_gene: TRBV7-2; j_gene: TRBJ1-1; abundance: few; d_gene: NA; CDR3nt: TGTGCCAGCAGCCCGATCAGGGGAACAGGCACTGAAGCTTTCTTT; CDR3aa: CASSPIRGTGTEAFF
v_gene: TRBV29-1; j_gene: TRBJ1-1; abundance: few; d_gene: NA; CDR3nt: TGCAGCGTTGGAGTACACAGGGAAGGGTACACTGAAGCTTTCTTT; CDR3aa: CSVGVHREGYTEAFF
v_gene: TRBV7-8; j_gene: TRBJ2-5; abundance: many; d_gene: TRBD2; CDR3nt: TGTGCCAGCAGCTTAGCGTTTGCGGGACTATGGGAGACCCAGTACTTC; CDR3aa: CASSLAFAGLWETQYF
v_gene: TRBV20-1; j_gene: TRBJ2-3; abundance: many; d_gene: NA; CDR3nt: TGCAGTGCTAGAGATCGCGATACGCAGTATTTT; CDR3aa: CSARDRDTQYF
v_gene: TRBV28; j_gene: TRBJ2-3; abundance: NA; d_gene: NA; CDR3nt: TGTGCCACACGTCAGGGCGGGCCAACCAATACGCAGTATTTT; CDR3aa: CATRQGGPTNTQYF
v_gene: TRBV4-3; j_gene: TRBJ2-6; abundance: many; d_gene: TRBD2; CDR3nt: TGCGCCAGCAGCCAAGACACTAGCGGGATATTTGGGGCCAACGTCCTGACTTTC; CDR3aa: CASSQDTSGIFGANVLTF
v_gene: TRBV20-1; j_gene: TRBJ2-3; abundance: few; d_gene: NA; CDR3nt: TGCAGTGCTAGAGGCGGCGGAGACACAGATACGCAGTATTTT; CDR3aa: CSARGGGDTDTQYF
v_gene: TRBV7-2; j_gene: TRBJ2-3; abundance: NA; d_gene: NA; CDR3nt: TGTGCCAGCGTCGACAGGGAGGGGGGGCCGCCAGATACGCAGTATTTT; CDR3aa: CASVDREGGPPDTQYF
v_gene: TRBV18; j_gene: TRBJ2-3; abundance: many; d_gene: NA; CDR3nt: TGTGCCAGCTCACCACCGGTAGGCGCAGATACGCAGTATTTT; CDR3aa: CASSPPVGADTQYF
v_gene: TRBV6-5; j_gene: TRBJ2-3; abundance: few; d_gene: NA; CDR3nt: TGTGCCAGCAGACACCGACAGTCCCCCACAGATACGCAGTATTTT; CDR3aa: CASRHRQSPTDTQYF
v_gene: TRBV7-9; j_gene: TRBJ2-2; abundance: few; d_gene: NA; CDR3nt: TGTGCCAGCAGCTTAGTGATCCCCGGGGAGCTGTTTTTT; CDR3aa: CASSLVIPGELFF
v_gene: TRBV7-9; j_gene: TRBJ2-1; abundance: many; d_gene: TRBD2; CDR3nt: TGTGCCAGCAGCTTAGGACTAGCGGGAGTCAATGAGCAGTTCTTC; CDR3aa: CASSLGLAGVNEQFF
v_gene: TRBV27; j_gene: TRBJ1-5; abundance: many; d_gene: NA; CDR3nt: TGTGCCAGCAGTCATAGCAATCAGCCCCAGCATTTT; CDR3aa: CASSHSNQPQHF
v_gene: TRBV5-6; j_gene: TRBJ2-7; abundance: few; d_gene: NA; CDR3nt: TGTGCCAGCAGCCGATGGGGGGCAGCCAACTACGAGCAGTACTTC; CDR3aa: CASSRWGAANYEQYF
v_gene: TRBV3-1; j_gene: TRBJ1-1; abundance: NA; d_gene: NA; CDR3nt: TGTGCCAGCAGCGCGAACCTGGGGATGAACACTGAAGCTTTCTTT; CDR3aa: CASSANLGMNTEAFF
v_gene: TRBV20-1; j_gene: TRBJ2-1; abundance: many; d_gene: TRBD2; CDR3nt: TGCAGTGCTACTCCGGGACTAGCGGACTCCTACAATGAGCAGTTCTTC; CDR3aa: CSATPGLADSYNEQFF
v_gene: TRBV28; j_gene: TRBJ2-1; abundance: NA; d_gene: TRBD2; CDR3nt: TGTGCCAGCAGTTTCCAGGTACTAGCGGGAGTTAACAATGAGCAGTTCTTC; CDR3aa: CASSFQVLAGVNNEQFF
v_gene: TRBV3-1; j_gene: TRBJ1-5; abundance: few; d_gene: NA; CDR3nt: TGTGCCAGCAGCCAAGATCTTGTTGGCAGGGCGTCTCAGCCCCAGCATTTT; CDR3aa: CASSQDLVGRASQPQHF
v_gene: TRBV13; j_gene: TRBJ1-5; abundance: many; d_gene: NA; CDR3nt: TGTGCCAGCAGCATCCGGGGGTACAATCAGCCCCAGCATTTT; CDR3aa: CASSIRGYNQPQHF
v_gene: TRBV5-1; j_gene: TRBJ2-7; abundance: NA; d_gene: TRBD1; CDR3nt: TGCGCCAGCAGCTTCGACAGGGGGCAAGGGTACGAGCAGTACTTC; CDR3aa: CASSFDRGQGYEQYF
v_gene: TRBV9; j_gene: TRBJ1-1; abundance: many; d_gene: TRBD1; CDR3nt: TGTGCCAGCAGCACGCACAGGGGGATGGACACTGAAGCTTTCTTT; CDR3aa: CASSTHRGMDTEAFF
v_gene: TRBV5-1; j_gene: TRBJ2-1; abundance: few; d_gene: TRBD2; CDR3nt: TGCGCCAGCAGCTTAAGACTAGCGGCCAATGAGCAGTTCTTC; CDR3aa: CASSLRLAANEQFF
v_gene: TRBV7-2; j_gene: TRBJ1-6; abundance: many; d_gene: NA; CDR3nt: TGTGCCAGCAGCTTAGGAGAATTCAGACCCCTCCACTTT; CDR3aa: CASSLGEFRPLHF
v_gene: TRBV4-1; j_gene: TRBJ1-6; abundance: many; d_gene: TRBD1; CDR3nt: TGCGCCAGCAGCCAATGGACAGGGGGCAATAATTCACCCCTCCACTTT; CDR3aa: CASSQWTGGNNSPLHF
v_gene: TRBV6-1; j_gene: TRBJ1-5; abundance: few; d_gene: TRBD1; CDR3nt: TGTGCCAGCAGTGAAGGGGGACAGGGGCGAGGGCAGCCCCAGCATTTT; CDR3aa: CASSEGGQGRGQPQHF
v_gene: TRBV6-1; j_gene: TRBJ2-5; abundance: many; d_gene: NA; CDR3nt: TGTGCCAGCAGTGAGGTCCCAGCAAGGGAGACCCAGTACTTC; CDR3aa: CASSEVPARETQYF
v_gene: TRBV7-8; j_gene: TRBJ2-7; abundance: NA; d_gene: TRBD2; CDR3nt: TGTGCCAGCAGCTACGGGACTAGCGGGGTCGGCCCGTACGAGCAGTACTTC; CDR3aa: CASSYGTSGVGPYEQYF
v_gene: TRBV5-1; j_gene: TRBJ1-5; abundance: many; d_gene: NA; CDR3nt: TGCGCCAGCAGCCCCGGTACGGAGTACAATCAGCCCCAGCATTTT; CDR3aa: CASSPGTEYNQPQHF
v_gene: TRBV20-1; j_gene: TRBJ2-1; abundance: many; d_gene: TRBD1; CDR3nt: TGCAGTGCAAGACAGGGGGCCAGTGGCAATGAGCAGTTCTTC; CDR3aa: CSARQGASGNEQFF
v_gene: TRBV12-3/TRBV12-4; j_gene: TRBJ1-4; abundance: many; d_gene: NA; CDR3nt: TGTGCCAGCAGTCTCGGGGGAAATGAAAAACTGTTTTTT; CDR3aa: CASSLGGNEKLFF
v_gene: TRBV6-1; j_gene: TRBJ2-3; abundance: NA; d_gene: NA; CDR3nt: TGTGCCAGCAAGGCCGGGAACACAGATACGCAGTATTTT; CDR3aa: CASKAGNTDTQYF